This T cell receptor beta chain was observed in a study of OX40 agonist ivuxolimab in advanced cancers. Study-wide results and caveats: Near-lowest levels of clonal expansion characterized partial responders at 0.1-3.0 mg/kg. CD4+ and CD8+ blood T cells expanded clonally by week 6 at 0.1 to 3.0 mg/kg. It was not determined which antigens were specifically recognized by the peripheral T cells that had undergone clonal expansion.

Blood got drawn at baseline, again on cycle 4 day 1, and then on cycle 7 day 1. As to this clone: The antigen remains unidentified.

TCRdb keeps only in-frame clones here, not all; method: immunoSEQ multiplex PCR. The repertoire holds more than 45,000 clones, with around 85% as singletons. There are 14 residues in the CDR3. V was clipped by 3 bases and J by 5 bases; unmatched bases: 5. Germline CDR1 and CDR2: SGHTA and FQGNSA. Here the sequenced sample was CD4+ or CD8+ T cells sorted from blood, taken in a trial of the OX40 agonist ivuxolimab. This sequence was found in an adult with an advanced solid tumor such as melanoma, head and neck, liver or kidney cancer. This rearrangement joins TRBV7-2 to TRBJ2-3; 7 positions agree with TRBD2. The CDR3 is CASSLGGVGDTQYF. CDR3 in DNA: TGTGCCAGCAGCTTGGGGGGGGTTGGAGATACGCAGTATTTT.